One sample yielded the 27 T cell receptor beta chains listed below, sequenced in a study of metastatic and nonmetastatic thyroid tumors. Using MiXCR, TCRdb reanalyzed the PCR reads. The sample gives about 46,000 clones, about 25% of which show up once; around 3.4% is in the top ten. No treatment of any kind had been given to any patient before thyroid surgery. The sequenced sample was blood. The receptors were gathered from a male donor with papillary thyroid cancer or a benign thyroid nodule (not recorded which). Some clones in this sample may be carry-over from other donors' samples.

Many counts were recorded for this clone. J is TRBJ2-6 and V is TRBV27, with D tentatively TRBD1 (6 bases). The CDR3 covers 16 residues. The V end lost 5 bases, the J end lost 2 bases, and 13 bases lay between the germline ends. Germline values: CDR1 MNHEY, CDR2 SMNVEV (reference sequence). The DNA of the CDR3 is TGTGCCAGCAGTAGACCAGGGGTGGCTGGGGCCAACGTCCTGACTTTC. As protein: CASSRPGVAGANVLTF.

The sample holds many counts of this clone. V usage is TRBV6-5 and J usage is TRBJ2-2; D is possibly TRBD2 (6 bases). Germline V gene data show CDR1 as MNHEY and CDR2 as SVGAGI. There are 18 residues in the CDR3. Trimming left V 1 base short and J 0 bases short, with 15 bases between. The CDR3 DNA is TGTGCCAGCAGTTACTTTCGGGTAGCGGAGGCGAACACCGGGGAGCTGTTTTTT. Amino acids: CASSYFRVAEANTGELFF.

The CDR3 sequence: CSASYRPTGANYGYTF. In nucleotides, the CDR3 is TGCAGTGCATCGTATCGCCCCACAGGGGCTAACTATGGCTACACCTTC. The rearrangement joins TRBV20-1 to TRBJ1-2; 7 nucleotides agree with TRBD1. The germline V gene encodes CDR1 DFQATT and CDR2 SNEGSKA (reference sequence). The CDR3 is 16 amino acids. V was pared by 6 bases and J by 0 bases, with 13 bases of the junction left unmatched.

This clone was counted at least ten times. The chain recombines TRBV6-1 with TRBJ2-3; 9 nucleotides agree with TRBD1. CDR3 length: 15 residues. Trimming cost V 6 bases and J 0 bases; bases outside gene matches: 4. Germline values: CDR1 MNHNS, CDR2 SASEGT. CDR3 nucleotides: TGTGCCAGCAGGGGGACAGGGACTAGCACAGATACGCAGTATTTT. As protein: CASRGTGTSTDTQYF.

The chain couples TRBV20-1 to TRBJ2-7; D unclear. CDR3 length equals 14 residues. V was clipped by 0 bases and J by 2 bases, with 11 bases between them. CDR1 DFQATT and CDR2 SNEGSKA come from the germline V gene (reference sequence). The CDR3 loop reads CSARDPHTPYEQYF. CDR3 coding DNA: TGCAGTGCTAGAGATCCCCACACCCCCTACGAGCAGTACTTC.

This clone was seen many times. The chain links TRBV27 to TRBJ2-5; TRBD1 matches 9 bases. Trimming at V came to 5 bases and at J to 4 bases, leaving 8 bases not matched to a gene. CDR3 length: 15 residues. Looked up from germline, CDR1 is MNHEY and CDR2 is SMNVEV (reference sequence). The CDR3 here is CASSNGPTGGETQYF. CDR3 nucleotide sequence: TGTGCCAGCAGTAACGGCCCGACAGGGGGAGAGACCCAGTACTTC.

This clone was seen many times. This chain uses TRBV6-1 with TRBJ2-5, with D possibly TRBD2 on 6 matching bases. V was clipped by 7 bases and J by 1 base, with 7 bases between them. Germline-derived CDR1 and CDR2 are MNHNS and SASEGT. The CDR3 sequence is 12 residues long. DNA of the CDR3: TGTGCCAGCACTAGCGTCCAAGAGACCCAGTACTTC. This encodes CASTSVQETQYF.

There are many counts of this clone. This chain connects TRBV28 to TRBJ2-2, with 8 bases that match TRBD1. The CDR3 length is 17 residues. The germline V gene has CDR1 MDHEN and CDR2 SYDVKM. V was pared by 7 bases and J by 9 bases, with 19 bases of the junction left unmatched. The CDR3 reads CASTVGPTGVKFRELFF. The CDR3 coding sequence is TGTGCCAGCACCGTTGGGCCGACAGGGGTGAAATTCCGGGAGCTGTTTTTT. The variable domain in full, with the rest retrieved from reference TRBV28 and TRBJ2-2, is DVKVTQSSRYLVKRTGEKVFLECVQDMDHENMFWYRQDPGLGLRLIYFSYDVKMKEKGDIPEGYSVSREKKERFSLILESASTNQTSMYLCASTVGPTGVKFRELFFGEGSRLTVL.

This chain uses TRBV20-1 with TRBJ2-7, with D uncertain. There are 17 residues in the CDR3. CDR1 is DFQATT and CDR2 is SNEGSKA in the germline V gene (reference sequence). V was clipped by 0 bases and J by 4 bases, with 22 bases between them. The CDR3 here is CSARDLREARGIYEQYF. The CDR3 nucleotides read TGCAGTGCTAGAGATCTGAGAGAAGCGCGAGGCATTTACGAGCAGTACTTC.

The chain has TRBV9 and TRBJ2-6; 9 positions agree with TRBD1. The CDR3 has 21 amino acids. CDR1 SGDLS and CDR2 YYNGEE come from the germline V gene. The V and J ends lost 3 bases and 4 bases, in that order; junction bases with no gene match: 20. DNA for the CDR3: TGTGCCAGCAGCGCACCCCGCCAGGGGGGACAGGGAATCTCGGGGGCCAACGTCCTGACTTTC. Translation: CASSAPRQGGQGISGANVLTF.

CDR3 coding DNA: TGTGCCAGCACCCGAGGGGATGGCTACACCTTC. Translated: CASTRGDGYTF. The chain employs TRBV2 and TRBJ1-2; weak D call: TRBD1 (5 bases). The CDR3 runs to 11 residues. Trimming shortened V by 7 bases and J by 6 bases, and 9 bases separated the two germline ends. Germline V gene sequence: CDR1 SNHLY, CDR2 FYNNEI. Complete variable domain (other parts from reference TRBV2 and TRBJ1-2): EPEVTQTPSHQVTQMGQEVILRCVPISNHLYFYWYRQILGQKVEFLVSFYNNEISEKSEIFDDQFSVERPDGSNFTLKIRSTKLEDSAMYFCASTRGDGYTFGSGTRLTVV.

In its sample, this clone ranks as medium-sized (0.01 to 0.1%). The chain has TRBV6-5 and TRBJ1-4; 11 bases line up with TRBD1. The germline CDR1 and CDR2 sequences are MNHEY and SVGAGI. V lost 0 bases to trimming and J lost 8 bases; unmatched junction nucleotides: 5. The CDR3 is made up of 16 amino acids. This CDR3 is CASSYSIGQGAEKLFF. CDR3 coding DNA: TGTGCCAGCAGTTACTCGATCGGACAGGGGGCGGAAAAACTGTTTTTT.

This CDR3 reads CASSPGSGAVREQYF. CDR3 DNA sequence: TGTGCCAGCTCACCAGGGAGCGGGGCGGTTCGCGAGCAGTACTTC. This chain links TRBV18 with TRBJ2-7; 7 bases align to TRBD2. The CDR3 has 15 amino acids. Germline V CDR1 and CDR2: KGHSH, LQKENI. Trimming cost V 2 bases and J 6 bases; bases outside gene matches: 10. Variable domain in full (rest from reference TRBV18 and TRBJ2-7): NAGVMQNPRHLVRRRGQEARLRCSPMKGHSHVYWYRQLPEEGLKFMVYLQKENIIDESGMPKERFSAEFPKEGPSILRIQQVVRGDSAAYFCASSPGSGAVREQYFGPGTRLTVT.

This clone was found many times. Distinct nucleotide sequences in the sample also encode this CDR3. The CDR3 reads CASSPTDNYGYTF. In DNA, the CDR3 is TGTGCCAGCTCCCCGACAGATAACTATGGCTACACCTTC. The chain combines TRBV18 with TRBJ1-2, with a tentative D call TRBD1 (5 bases). V dropped 6 bases and J dropped 1 base, with 9 bases sitting between them. CDR3 size: 13 residues. Germline CDR1 reads KGHSH; CDR2 reads LQKENI.

This clone has at least ten counts. J is TRBJ1-4 and V is TRBV4-2; 10 bases fit TRBD1. CDR1 is LGHNA, CDR2 YNFKEQ, per germline. The CDR3 has 16 residues. V lost 2 bases and J lost 6; bases outside the gene matches: 6. The CDR3 region has the DNA TGTGCCAGCAGCCAATGGTCCGGGACAGGGGATGAAAAACTGTTTTTT. Encoded protein: CASSQWSGTGDEKLFF.

To note about this clone: Possible read error: a much larger clone is one base away. At the DNA level, this CDR3 is encoded by other sequences in the same sample as well. The rearrangement joins TRBV5-4 to TRBJ2-7; D gene uncertain. The germline V gene encodes CDR1 SGHNT and CDR2 YYREEE (reference sequence). The CDR3 spans 13 residues. The CDR3 loop reads CASSLPSSYEQYF. The CDR3 nucleotides are TGTGCCAGTAGCTTGCCGAGCTCCTACGAGCAGTACTTC.

The gene calls are TRBV6-1 and TRBJ1-5; D is perhaps TRBD1 (5 bases). CDR1 MNHNS and CDR2 SASEGT come from the germline V gene. The CDR3 spans 16 residues. Trimming stripped 2 bases from V and 4 bases from J, with 15 bases between. CDR3 nucleotides: TGTGCCAGCAGTGAAAGAGGGCAGGGTGGAAATCAGCCCCAGCATTTT. Translating it yields CASSERGQGGNQPQHF.

With respect to this clone: One base away lies a much larger clone, so this may be a sequencing read error. Other DNA sequences of this sample code for an identical CDR3. The chain employs TRBV20-1 and TRBJ2-1, with D unresolved. The CDR3 covers 15 residues. CDR1 DFQATT and CDR2 SNEGSKA come from the germline V gene (reference sequence). V shed 0 bases and J shed 4 bases, with 13 bases lying between them. In DNA, the CDR3 is TGCAGTGCTAGAGATCCTAGGGTAGGATACAATGAGCAGTTCTTC. Encoded protein: CSARDPRVGYNEQFF.

This clone occurred a few times. This chain connects TRBV6-2 or TRBV6-3 to TRBJ2-5; 8 bases fit TRBD2. The junction had 12 bases not matched to a gene; V was cut back by 0 bases and J by 9 bases. This CDR3 region has 16 residues. Germline V gives CDR1 MNHEY, CDR2 SVGEGT. The CDR3 protein is CASSYSNRRGEFSQYF. CDR3 DNA: TGTGCCAGCAGTTACTCGAATCGGCGGGGGGAGTTCTCCCAGTACTTC.

This clone is judged medium-sized. Other DNA sequences from this sample encode an identical CDR3 as well. This chain joins TRBV30 and TRBJ1-1; D perhaps matches TRBD1 (5 bases). The CDR3 consists of 13 residues. Germline CDR1 is GTSNPN and CDR2 is SVGIG (reference sequence). V was pared by 2 bases and J by 0 bases, with 7 bases between. The CDR3 region is CAWSRGLNTEAFF. Here the CDR3 DNA reads TGTGCCTGGAGTAGGGGACTGAACACTGAAGCTTTCTTT.

In its sample, this clone was seen many times. The chain is built from TRBV3-1 and TRBJ2-1; possibly TRBD2 for D (5 bases). V was trimmed by 5 bases and J by 12 bases, leaving 26 bases between them. The CDR3 is made up of 16 amino acids. CDR1 is LGHDT, CDR2 YNNKEL, per germline (reference sequence). The DNA for the CDR3 is TGTGCCAGCAGCTCTTCACTAGTAACTGGGAGCGGAGGGCAGTTCTTC. Residues: CASSSSLVTGSGGQFF.

The chain carries TRBV11-2 and TRBJ2-1, with 11 bases lining up with TRBD2. J was trimmed by 9 bases and V by 5 bases; bases with no gene match: 9. Germline V gene lookup returns CDR1 SGHAT and CDR2 FQNNGV. This CDR3 contains 15 residues. Here the CDR3 DNA reads TGTGCCAGCAGCCTGACACTAGCGGGAGCATCTGAGCAGTTCTTC. This sequence encodes CASSLTLAGASEQFF.

This clone was found many times. The same CDR3 is also encoded by other DNA sequences in this sample. As DNA, the CDR3 is TGTGCCTGGAGTGTAAGCGGAGGACAAGAGACCCAGTACTTC. Protein: CAWSVSGGQETQYF. The chain employs TRBV30 and TRBJ2-5; tentative D call: TRBD2 (5 bases). Germline V gene sequence: CDR1 GTSNPN, CDR2 SVGIG (reference sequence). V was clipped by 0 bases and J by 2 bases, with 10 bases between them. The CDR3 runs to 14 residues.

This clone appeared many times. V gene TRBV20-1 combines with J gene TRBJ1-5; D gene ambiguous. Germline loops: CDR1 DFQATT, CDR2 SNEGSKA (reference sequence). V gave up 3 bases and J gave up 4 bases, with 16 bases separating them. The CDR3 contains 15 residues. The CDR3 DNA sequence: TGCAGTGCTAGGGAGCGGACGGGGAAAAATCAGCCCCAGCATTTT. Translation: CSARERTGKNQPQHF.

This chain uses TRBV19 with TRBJ1-2; TRBD1 might be the D (5 bases). The germline V gene encodes CDR1 LNHDA and CDR2 SQIVND (reference sequence). V was clipped by 4 bases and J by 5 bases, with 11 bases between them. The CDR3 sequence is 13 residues long. The DNA of the CDR3 is TGTGCCAGTAGTACACAGGAGCGATATGGCTACACCTTC. Its translation is CASSTQERYGYTF.

The chain employs TRBV4-3 and TRBJ2-7; the match to TRBD2 covers 7 bases. The V gene end was trimmed by 0 bases and the J gene end by 3 bases; junction bases not matched to a gene: 8. The CDR3 has 16 residues. The germline V gene has CDR1 LGHNA and CDR2 YSLEER. The CDR3 sequence is CASSQDLGGMVYEQYF. In nucleotides, the CDR3 is TGCGCCAGCAGCCAAGATTTGGGGGGGATGGTCTACGAGCAGTACTTC.

Many counts were recorded for this clone. This may be a read error, as it is one base from a much larger clone. The same CDR3 also results from other DNA sequences found in this sample. This chain connects TRBV12-3 or TRBV12-4 to TRBJ2-1; 11 bases map to TRBD2. This CDR3 contains 15 residues. V gave up 9 bases and J gave up 12 bases; unmatched junction bases: 16. Here the CDR3 reads CASRTTSGKTQGQFF. The DNA of the CDR3 is TGTGCCAGTAGAACGACTAGCGGGAAGACTCAGGGGCAGTTCTTC.